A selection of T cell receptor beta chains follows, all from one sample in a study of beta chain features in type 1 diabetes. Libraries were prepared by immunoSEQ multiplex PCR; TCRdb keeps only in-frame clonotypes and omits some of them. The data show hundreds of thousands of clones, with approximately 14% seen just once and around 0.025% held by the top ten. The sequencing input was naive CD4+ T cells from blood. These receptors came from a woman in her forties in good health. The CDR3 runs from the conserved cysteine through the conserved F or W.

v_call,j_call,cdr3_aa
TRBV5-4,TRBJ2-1,CASRLGTGGPSYNEGFF
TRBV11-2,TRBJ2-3,CASSLRLAGTDTQYF
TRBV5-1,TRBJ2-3,CASSLRGTNTDTQYF
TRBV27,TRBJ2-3,CASSSSGGPRAQYF
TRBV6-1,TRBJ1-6,CASSEAGGDSPLHF
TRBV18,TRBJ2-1,CASSPVAGTYNEQFF
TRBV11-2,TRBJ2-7,CASSAGQYEQYF
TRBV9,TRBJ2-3,CASSADSYTDTQYF
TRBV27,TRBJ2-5,CASSWKFRIGLAGEQETQYF
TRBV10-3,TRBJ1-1,CAISESFRRENTEAFF
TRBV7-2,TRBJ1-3,CASSSGQPRASGNTIYF
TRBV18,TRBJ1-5,CASSPLDASRGSGQPQHF
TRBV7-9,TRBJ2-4,CASSLGRGGNIQYF
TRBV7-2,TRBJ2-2,CASSRNRDTGELFF
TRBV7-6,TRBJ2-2,CASSLAATSSGELFF
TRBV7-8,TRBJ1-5,CASSKALDRGTAGPQHF
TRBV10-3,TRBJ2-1,CAISSVTGEPMNEQFF
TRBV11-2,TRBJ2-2,CASSLVPLAGGTNTGELFF
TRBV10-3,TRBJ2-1,CAISPGQGFDEQFF
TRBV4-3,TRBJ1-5,CASNRDSFNQPQHF
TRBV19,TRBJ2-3,CASSIKTGRGDTQYF
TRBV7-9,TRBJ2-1,CASSLQRGGSYNEQFF
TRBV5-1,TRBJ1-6,CASSFETGGHSPLHF
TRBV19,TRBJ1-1,CASSTGQINTEAFF
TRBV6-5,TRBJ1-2,CASRRDRDYGYTF
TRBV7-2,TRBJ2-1,CASSMGLDIDNEQFF
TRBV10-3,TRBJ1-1,CAIRTTGEMAFF
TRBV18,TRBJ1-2,CASPHLDRGNNYGYTF
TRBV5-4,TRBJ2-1,CASSPPLRDRGRGRRDEQFF
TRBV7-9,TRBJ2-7,CASSLALAVYEQYF
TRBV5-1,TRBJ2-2,CASSAEGAGELFF
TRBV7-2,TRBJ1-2,CASSFDGTGRGYGYTF
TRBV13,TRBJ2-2,CASSSGLLGTGELFF
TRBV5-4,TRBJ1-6,CASSHGLQSSPLHF
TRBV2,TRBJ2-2,CASSLSAMPRTGELFF
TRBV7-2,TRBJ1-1,CASRPDTNTEAFF
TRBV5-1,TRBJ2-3,CASSLADRVGTQYF
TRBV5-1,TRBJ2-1,CASSSAGGKNEQFF
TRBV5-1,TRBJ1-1,CASSSGTVGTEAFF
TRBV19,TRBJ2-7,CASRDRARSAYEQYF
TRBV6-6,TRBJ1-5,CASNPTGGSNQPQHF
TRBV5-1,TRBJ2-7,CASRKDSSSYEQYF
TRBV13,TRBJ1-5,CASSLGQTNQPQHF
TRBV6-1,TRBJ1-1,CASSEDGTGEAFF
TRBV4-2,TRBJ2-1,CASSPREGILDEQFF
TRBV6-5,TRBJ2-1,CASSSKYRGHMNEQFF
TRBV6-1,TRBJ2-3,CASSAGGGALGADTQYF